Listed here is a single T cell receptor (beta chain). Antigen: not known. The data are from a study of shared clonotypes between healthy human individuals. General study points: The generation probabilities recorded for non-shared clonotypes fell below those of clonotypes shared by all four donors. Naive CD4 clonotypes were shared across a few donors at 4.5% to 6.5%. Depth of sequencing was expected to influence donor clonotype sharing.

Clones were read by immunoSEQ multiplex PCR, and TCRdb kept only the in-frame ones, dropping some. The table records around 2,000,000 clones, roughly 95% of them present only once. Per the germline V gene, CDR1 is SGHTA and CDR2 is FQGNSA. This CDR3 has 15 residues. The J segment lost 0 bases and the V segment lost 5 bases, leaving 5 bases of the junction unmatched. CD45RO negativity and positive selection for CCR7 defined naive CD8 cells, a population that excluded terminally differentiated effector memory CD45RA+ cells. The gene calls are TRBV7-2 and TRBJ2-7, with 9 nucleotides matching TRBD1. This TCR derives from a man aged 18 to 30 in good health. The material sequenced was naive CD8+ T cells sorted from blood. In nucleotides, the CDR3 is TGTGCCAGCAGCCCTGGACAGGGGTTCTCCTACGAGCAGTACTTC. Translating gives CASSPGQGFSYEQYF.